The present TCR beta chain was sequenced within a study of CD4 T cells in relation to SARS-CoV-2 and coronaviruses. Study overall: After about nine days of antigen culture, PBMC TCR beta CDR3s were sequenced. The negative reference was HIV-1 Nef peptide pool or peptide-free culture. Study-level results: Pre-pandemic and post-infection samples never came from the same donor.

Before the COVID-19 pandemic, during about 2010-2018, CD4+ T cells were taken from unexposed donors. After roughly ten days of culture, CD4+ T cells were isolated. Cells permitting, SARS-CoV-2 S/N and four cold-coronavirus spikes were tested on unexposed-donor CD4+ T cells. This table comes from immunoSEQ multiplex PCR, and its TCRdb copy is limited to in-frame clones, with some not included. The profile shows roughly 29,000 clones, about three quarters of them singletons. The CDR3 is made up of 13 amino acids. Per the germline V gene, CDR1 is LNHDA and CDR2 is SQIVND (reference sequence). V gave up 4 bases and J gave up 11 bases; unmatched junction bases: 9. Turning to this clone: Its cognate antigen is unknown.

The rearrangement links TRBV19 to TRBJ1-2, with 8 positions matching TRBD1. The sample comprised CD4+ T cells from PBMCs, cultured in vitro. This receptor was obtained from a human donor in good health. The CDR3 DNA reads as TGTGCCAGTAGTACGGCAGGGGGCAGGAGGTACACCTTC. Translating gives CASSTAGGRRYTF. Together with reference TRBV19 and TRBJ1-2, the CDR3 gives the full variable domain: DGGITQSPKYLFRKEGQNVTLSCEQNLNHDAMYWYRQDPGQGLRLIYYSQIVNDFQKGDIAEGYSVSREKKESFPLTVTSAQKNPTAFYLCASSTAGGRRYTFGSGTRLTVV.